This paragraph covers one TCR beta chain sequence. The data were taken from a study of CD8 T cells in Susac syndrome. Germline-derived CDR1 and CDR2 are LGHDT and YNNKEL (reference sequence). Trimming removed 3 bases at V and 9 bases at J, with 12 bases between. The CDR3 is made up of 13 amino acids. RNA was extracted with the RNeasy kit, and a quantity of about 0.5 to 1 ug was reverse transcribed using random hexamers. TCRdb itself ran the immunoSEQ multiplex PCR reads through MiXCR, one entry per CDR3 protein. The data show about 120,000 distinct CDR3 sequences, with about 93% seen just once and about 0.098% held by the top ten.

The rearrangement uses TRBV3-1 and TRBJ2-1; tentatively, D is TRBD2 (5 bases). The source is a human donor in good health. The sequencing sample was made of CD4+ T cells from PBMCs. The CDR3 nucleotides are TGTGCCAGCAGCCAGAACTCCCGGGGTGAGCAGTTCTTC. It yields the protein CASSQNSRGEQFF.